This TCR beta chain was sequenced in a study of beta chain features in type 1 diabetes. The overall study: Age, gender and cell yields were alike across patients and healthy donors. Study-wide results and caveats: A potential PCR bias toward shorter templates would be equal in patient and control samples. At VDJ recombination sites, type 1 diabetes patients had fewer insertions and more deleted nucleotides. In every one of the four CD4+ subsets, TCRB CDR3s were moderately but significantly shorter in Type 1 diabetes patients.

CDR1 and CDR2 (germline): PRHDT, FYEKMQ (reference sequence). There are 15 residues in the CDR3. Concerning this clone itself: Its specificity is not known.

Investigators reverse transcribed all isolated RNA, so they sequenced expressed TCRB transcripts. Generated by immunoSEQ multiplex PCR, the TCRdb table keeps only in-frame clones and is missing some. The sample carries about 16,000 clones, 45% to 55% recorded once. The sequenced sample was stem cell memory CD4+ T cells from blood. This rearrangement joins TRBV13 to TRBJ2-5; TRBD2 aligns across 7 bases. The DNA end lines up better with TRBJ2-7; the J call may be wrong. The receptor was derived from a woman aged 18 to 35 in good health. The CDR3 loop reads CASSLFWEGTYEQYF. The DNA for the CDR3 is TGTGCCAGCAGCTTATTCTGGGAGGGAACCTACGAGCAGTACTTC.